This T cell receptor beta chain was recorded in a study of blood T cell repertoires in COVID-19. The method was immunoSEQ multiplex PCR; TCRdb's version includes in-frame clones alone and lacks a portion of them. This sample has about 290,000 clones, with about nine tenths found just once. In its sample, this clone was seen a few times. V was clipped by 3 bases and J by 1 base; unmatched bases: 4. CDR1 is SGDLS and CDR2 is YYNGEE in the germline V gene. This CDR3 is built from 14 residues. The V gene is TRBV9, the J gene TRBJ2-7, with TRBD1 matching 7 bases. This clonotype was sampled from a woman aged 40 to 50 who had recovered from COVID-19. The sample was peripheral blood. CDR3 in amino acids: CASSATTGSYEQYF. The DNA for the CDR3 is TGTGCCAGCAGCGCCACGACAGGGTCCTACGAGCAGTACTTC.